The rows below give T cell receptor beta chains drawn from one sample of a study of blood T cell repertoires in COVID-19. Clones were sequenced by immunoSEQ multiplex PCR, and TCRdb holds only the in-frame ones, with some missing. Here the sample spans 120,000 or so clones, about 85% being singletons. Specimen: peripheral blood. All receptors come from a man older than 75 with active or convalescent COVID-19. Each CDR3 is given with its conserved first and last residue. A D gene is named only where the DNA matches it firmly. Where a row states a size, it is once, few, many or the class of an expanded clone; other rows omit it.

j_gene: TRBJ2-3; v_gene: TRBV7-2; abundance: .; d_gene: TRBD2; CDR3nt: TGTGCCAGCAGCACAGGACCGGGACTAGGGACAGATACGCAGTATTTT; CDR3aa: CASSTGPGLGTDTQYF
j_gene: TRBJ2-3; v_gene: TRBV11-2; abundance: .; d_gene: TRBD1; CDR3nt: TGTGCCAGCAGCTTGGACAGGGGGCTTAGGACAGATACGCAGTATTTT; CDR3aa: CASSLDRGLRTDTQYF
j_gene: TRBJ1-6; v_gene: TRBV5-1; abundance: .; d_gene: .; CDR3nt: TGCGCCAGCAGCACGGGCTACAGGGATTTGAATTCACCCCTCCACTTT; CDR3aa: CASSTGYRDLNSPLHF
j_gene: TRBJ1-2; v_gene: TRBV28; abundance: .; d_gene: TRBD1; CDR3nt: TGTGCCGCAAGACAGGGAGACTATGGCTACACCTTC; CDR3aa: CAARQGDYGYTF
j_gene: TRBJ2-5; v_gene: TRBV24-1; abundance: .; d_gene: TRBD1; CDR3nt: TGTGCCACCAGTGATGGGGACAGGGGAGGCCAAGAGACCCAGTACTTC; CDR3aa: CATSDGDRGGQETQYF
j_gene: TRBJ2-2; v_gene: TRBV27; abundance: few; d_gene: TRBD1; CDR3nt: TGTGCCAGCAGACAGGACTTTACAGGGGGGAACGAGAACACCGGGGAGCTGTTTTTT; CDR3aa: CASRQDFTGGNENTGELFF
j_gene: TRBJ2-7; v_gene: TRBV19; abundance: .; d_gene: TRBD2; CDR3nt: TGTGCCAGTAGCAAAGGACTAGCGGGAGTGCAGTTCCCCTACGAGCAGTACTTC; CDR3aa: CASSKGLAGVQFPYEQYF
j_gene: TRBJ1-6; v_gene: TRBV6-5; abundance: .; d_gene: .; CDR3nt: TGTGCCAGCCGCACAGAGAGCTCCTATAATTCACCCCTCCACTTT; CDR3aa: CASRTESSYNSPLHF
j_gene: TRBJ2-1; v_gene: TRBV2; abundance: .; d_gene: .; CDR3nt: TGTGCCAGCAGGGGAGCGGGTCGCAAAGACAATGAGCAGTTCTTC; CDR3aa: CASRGAGRKDNEQFF
j_gene: TRBJ2-1; v_gene: TRBV7-3; abundance: .; d_gene: .; CDR3nt: TGTGCCAGCAGCTTACGAGAGGGCCCGGTGAATGAGCAGTTCTTC; CDR3aa: CASSLREGPVNEQFF
j_gene: TRBJ1-2; v_gene: TRBV11-2; abundance: .; d_gene: TRBD1; CDR3nt: TGTGCCAGCAGCACCCCGACAGGGCATCAAGGCTACACCTTC; CDR3aa: CASSTPTGHQGYTF
j_gene: TRBJ1-2; v_gene: TRBV29-1; abundance: once; d_gene: TRBD1; CDR3nt: TGCAGCGTTGGGGACAGGGGTGGCTACACCTTC; CDR3aa: CSVGDRGGYTF
j_gene: TRBJ2-1; v_gene: TRBV19; abundance: .; d_gene: TRBD2; CDR3nt: TGTGCCAGTATTGGCGGGAGCAGGTACAATGAGCAGTTCTTC; CDR3aa: CASIGGSRYNEQFF
j_gene: TRBJ2-1; v_gene: TRBV7-2; abundance: few; d_gene: TRBD2; CDR3nt: TGTGCCAGCAGCTTATTAGGTCTAGCGGGAGGAAGGTCCTACAATGAGCAGTTCTTC; CDR3aa: CASSLLGLAGGRSYNEQFF
j_gene: TRBJ1-5; v_gene: TRBV19; abundance: .; d_gene: .; CDR3nt: TGTGCCAGTAGCGGGAGCAATCAGCCCCAGCATTTT; CDR3aa: CASSGSNQPQHF